Described below is a single T cell receptor beta chain sequence and its context. Trimming cost V 1 base and J 5 bases; bases outside gene matches: 6. CDR1 DFQATT and CDR2 SNEGSKA come from the germline V gene (reference sequence). This CDR3 has 14 amino acids. It was with a sample-barcoded 5' primer and a J-beta primer mix that a second PCR of roughly 6 to 12 cycles was run. Using its own MiXCR run on the 5' RACE reads, TCRdb lists one record per CDR3 protein. The repertoire holds some 560,000 distinct CDR3 sequences, with roughly a quarter as singletons. The entry originates in a study of blood T cells in healthy people across ages. Around 9 milliliters of peripheral blood were drawn from each donor into EDTA-treated tubes. A further study also used this sample, focusing on T cells of mothers and their children. This second report adds: The people who donated were a few healthy Caucasian mothers and their six children.

The J gene is TRBJ2-5, the V gene TRBV20-1; 8 bases align to TRBD2. The sequenced sample was blood. The sequence was collected from a boy aged 2 to 10 in good health. CDR3 amino acids: CSARGPSGWETQYF. CDR3 sequence (DNA): TGCAGTGCTAGAGGGCCTAGCGGGTGGGAGACCCAGTACTTC.